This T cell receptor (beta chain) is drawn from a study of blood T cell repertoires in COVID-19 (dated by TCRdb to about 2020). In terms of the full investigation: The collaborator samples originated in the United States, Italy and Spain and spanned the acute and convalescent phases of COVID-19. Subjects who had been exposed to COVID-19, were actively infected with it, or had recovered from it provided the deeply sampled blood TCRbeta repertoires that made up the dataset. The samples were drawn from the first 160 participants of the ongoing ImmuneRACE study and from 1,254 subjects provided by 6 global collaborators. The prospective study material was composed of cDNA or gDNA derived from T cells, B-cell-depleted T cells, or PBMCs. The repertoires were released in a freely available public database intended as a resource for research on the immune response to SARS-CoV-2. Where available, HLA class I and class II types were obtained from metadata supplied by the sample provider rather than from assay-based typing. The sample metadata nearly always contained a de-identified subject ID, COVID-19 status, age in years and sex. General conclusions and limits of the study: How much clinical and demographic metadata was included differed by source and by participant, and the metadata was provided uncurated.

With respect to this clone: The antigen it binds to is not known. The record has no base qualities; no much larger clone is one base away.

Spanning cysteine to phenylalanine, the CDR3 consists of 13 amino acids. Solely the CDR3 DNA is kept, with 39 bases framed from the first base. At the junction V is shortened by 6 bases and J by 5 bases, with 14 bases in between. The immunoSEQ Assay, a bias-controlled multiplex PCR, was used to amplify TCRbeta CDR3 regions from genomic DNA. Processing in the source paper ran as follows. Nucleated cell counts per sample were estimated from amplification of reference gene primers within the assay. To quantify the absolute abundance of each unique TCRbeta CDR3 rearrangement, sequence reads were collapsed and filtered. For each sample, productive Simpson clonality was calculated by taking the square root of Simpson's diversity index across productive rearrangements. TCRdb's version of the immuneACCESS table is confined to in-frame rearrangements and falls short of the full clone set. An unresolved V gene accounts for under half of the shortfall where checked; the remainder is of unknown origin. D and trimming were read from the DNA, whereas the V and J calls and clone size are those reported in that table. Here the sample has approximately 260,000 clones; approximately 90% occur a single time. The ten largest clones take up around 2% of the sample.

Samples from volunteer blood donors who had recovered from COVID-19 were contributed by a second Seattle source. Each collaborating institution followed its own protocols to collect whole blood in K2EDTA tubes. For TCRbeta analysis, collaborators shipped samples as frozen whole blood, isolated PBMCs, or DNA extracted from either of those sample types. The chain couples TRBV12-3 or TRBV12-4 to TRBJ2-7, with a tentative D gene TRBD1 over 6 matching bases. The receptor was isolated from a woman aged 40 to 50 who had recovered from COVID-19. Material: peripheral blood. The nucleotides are TGTGCCAGCAGCCGAGGACAGATTCACGAGCAGTACTTC. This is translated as CASSRGQIHEQYF.